The present T cell receptor beta chain was sequenced within a study of T cell clonality in common variable immunodeficiency (dated by TCRdb to between 2014 and 2017). The investigation overall reported the following: CVID TCRbeta sequences reportedly showed fewer deletions and N-nucleotide insertions and lacked highly modified clones with 13 or more V deletions. Even though DNA input was equal, the average per sample came to some 82,000 unique sequences for controls compared with about 30,000 for CVID samples. Fewer TCRbeta clones were shared among CVID subjects than among healthy controls (p < 0.0001). Increased TCRbeta clonality was found in CVID subjects compared with healthy controls (t-test p = 0.018), with the increase being most characteristic of about a third of subjects. Differences among patients in the CVID cohort limited the correlations between repertoire features and clinical complications. It was noted by the authors that sequencing of the repertoires of T cell subpopulations would be needed to clarify the cause of the increased clonality in CVID.

CVID samples and control samples contributed equivalent amounts of genomic DNA as sequencing input. For every sample, a 60 bp segment covering the rearranged TCRbeta CDR3 region was amplified and then sequenced. TCRbeta amplification used the immunoSEQ assay, a bias-corrected multiplex PCR with high-throughput sequencing. Concerning the study's data processing: Every unique nucleotide sequence was considered a clone and was annotated with V, D and J genes, copy number and frequency. Sequences were labeled productive if in frame, and non-productive if out of frame or containing stop codons. As previously described, Shannon's entropy was used to calculate clonality. The predicted amino acid sequences of productive clones were used to derive mean CDR3 Kyte-Doolittle hydropathy. Using the R hclust function, scaled V gene usage was clustered hierarchically with Manhattan distance and complete linkage. To assess clone sharing by CDR3 amino acid sequence, 12 repertoires per group were resampled over 100 rounds. The repertoires were screened for approximately 72 published EBV-specific TCRbeta sequences and a few hundred published CMV-specific TCRbeta sequences. A couple of CVID samples yielding fewer than 10,000 sequences were excluded from analysis, leaving under 45 CVID repertoires. This is the immuneACCESS table as TCRdb keeps it, with only in-frame sequences that have V and J called. A part of the clones is gone; compared with another copy, unresolved V genes explain less than half, and the rest is unexplained. Clone size and the V and J calls come from that table; the DNA yielded D and trimming. Across this sample, about 15,000 clones were tabulated and none appeared just once. The ten largest clones capture 10% to 15% of the sample.

Standard criteria were used to diagnose CVID, namely serum IgG, IgA and/or IgM reduced below the normal range together with specific antibody deficiency. There were 40 to 45 subjects in the CVID group (around 30 male and 15 female), ranging in age from about 9 to 65 years, with a mean age of around 40. Most CVID patients and most healthy controls were of Caucasian heritage. All CVID subjects had received replacement immunoglobulin therapy for at least one year at the time of study participation. When blood was collected, none of the CVID subjects were ill or on immunomodulatory or immunosuppressive medication. Heparinized peripheral whole blood samples of roughly 5 to 8 ml were obtained from each donor. Genomic DNA from adults with common variable immune deficiency (CVID) and from healthy adult controls was used for sequencing of TCRbeta CDR3 repertoires. Diluted blood was subjected to density centrifugation over Hypaque 1077 or Ficoll-Paque for isolation of peripheral blood mononuclear cells. Genomic DNA was obtained from unsorted mononuclear cells using either Qiagen column purification or a centrifugation-based method.

For CDR1 and CDR2, the germline V gene lists SGHVS and FNYEAQ. The germline V and J ends show losses of 4 bases and 10 bases respectively, and no gene match explains 7 bases of the junction. From cysteine to phenylalanine, the CDR3 is 14 amino acids long. The CDR3 was read in part: 33 bases, with the frame set at base 1. This clone was seen only a few times. The antigen this receptor binds is unknown. The sequenced fragment ends 3 residues before the CDR3 boundary, so the rest is inferred from the germline J gene. The material sequenced was peripheral blood mononuclear cells. Recombination linked TRBV7-6 to TRBJ1-6, and 7 junctional nucleotides match TRBD1. The TCR comes from a human donor with common variable immunodeficiency. CDR3 loop: CASSSGQNNSPLHF. The sequenced CDR3 bases are TGTGCCAGCAGCTCGGGACAGAACAACTCACCC. This CDR3, with the reference TRBV7-6 and TRBJ1-6 proteins standing in past its ends, gives the full variable domain GAGVSQSPRYKVTKRGQDVALRCDPISGHVSLYWYRQALGQGPEFLTYFNYEAQQDKSGLPNDRFSAERPEGSISTLTIQRTEQRDSAMYRCASSSGQNNSPLHFGNGTRLTVT.